These 30 T cell receptor beta chains originate from one sample sequenced in a study of blood T cells in healthy people across ages. PCR was performed a second time for about 6 to 11 cycles using a sample-barcoded 5' primer and a J-beta primer mix. TCRdb reanalysed the 5' RACE reads using MiXCR and keeps one entry per CDR3 protein. The sample comprises under 2 million distinct CDR3 sequences, about 35% of which are singletons, and around 11% rests with the top ten. Material: blood. The receptors come from a woman in her 30s in good health.

This clonotype was recorded a few times. The chain is built from TRBV4-2 and TRBJ1-4, with unresolved D. Germline values: CDR1 LGHNA, CDR2 YNFKEQ. The CDR3 length is 16 residues. V lost 0 bases, J lost 3 bases, and 11 bases lay in between. The CDR3 reads CASSQDHPGSNEKLFF. The CDR3 DNA reads TGTGCCAGCAGCCAAGATCATCCGGGGTCTAATGAAAAACTGTTTTTT.

The J gene is TRBJ2-3, the V gene TRBV20-1, with 13 bases aligning to TRBD2. This CDR3 has 15 amino acids. The J segment lost 4 bases and the V segment lost 0 bases, leaving 1 base of the junction unmatched. The germline V gene has CDR1 DFQATT and CDR2 SNEGSKA (reference sequence). The CDR3 spells CSARDTSGRADTQYF. Written as DNA, the CDR3 is TGCAGTGCTAGAGACACTAGCGGGAGGGCAGATACGCAGTATTTT.

This clonotype was seen a handful of times. This chain uses TRBV20-1 with TRBJ1-1, with unresolved D. The CDR3 sequence is 11 residues long. CDR1 is DFQATT and CDR2 is SNEGSKA in the germline V gene (reference sequence). V lost 2 bases and J 2 bases, leaving 3 bases between the germline ends. The CDR3 bases are TGCAGTGCTAGATATAACACTGAAGCTTTCTTT. Translating gives CSARYNTEAFF.

Ten or more counts support this clonotype. The CDR3 sequence is CASSLWGVRETQYF. CDR3 coding DNA: TGTGCCAGCAGCTTGTGGGGGGTTCGGGAGACCCAGTACTTC. The chain recombines TRBV5-5 with TRBJ2-5; possibly TRBD2 for D (6 bases). V was clipped by 1 base and J by 5 bases, with 12 bases between them. The CDR3 has 14 amino acids. Germline CDR1 is SGHKS and CDR2 is YYEKEE (reference sequence).

The chain links TRBV7-2 to TRBJ1-5; no clear D gene. Between the trimmed V and J ends, which lost 5 bases and 6 bases, there was a span of 14 bases. The CDR3 has 14 residues. Per germline, CDR1 SGHTA and CDR2 FQGNSA. CDR3 DNA sequence: TGTGCCAGCAGCCCCGACCGGCAGATTCAGCCCCAGCATTTT. Its protein is CASSPDRQIQPQHF.

V gene TRBV27 combines with J gene TRBJ2-1; 8 positions agree with TRBD1. V gave up 5 bases and J gave up 8 bases; unmatched junction bases: 11. The CDR3 is 15 amino acids. The germline gives CDR1 MNHEY, CDR2 SMNVEV (reference sequence). CDR3 residues: CASSDRTGLGYEQFF. Written as DNA, the CDR3 is TGTGCCAGCAGTGATCGGACAGGGCTTGGGTATGAGCAGTTCTTC.

This chain uses TRBV29-1 with TRBJ1-2, with 7 bases fitting TRBD1. The ends lost 2 bases at V and 8 bases at J; junction bases unmatched: 8. This CDR3 has 13 residues. From germline, CDR1 is SQVTM and CDR2 ANQGSEA. CDR3 sequence: CSVERDRVGGYTF. The CDR3 nucleotides read TGCAGCGTTGAACGCGACAGGGTGGGAGGCTACACCTTC.

This sequence joins TRBV6-1 and TRBJ2-4, with 7 positions matching TRBD1. Gene TRBJ2-7 matches the end of the DNA better, so the J call may be wrong. The germline V gene has CDR1 MNHNS and CDR2 SASEGT. This CDR3 has 12 residues. The CDR3 sequence is CASMDRFYEQYF. Here the CDR3 DNA reads TGTGCCAGCATGGACAGGTTCTACGAGCAGTACTTC.

This clonotype was observed a handful of times. The chain combines TRBV7-6 with TRBJ1-2; D might be TRBD1 (6 bases). V lost 5 bases to trimming and J lost 7 bases, with 20 bases between them. In germline, CDR1 is SGHVS, CDR2 FNYEAQ. The CDR3 sequence is 15 residues long. The DNA of the CDR3 is TGTGCCAGCAGCCTTACCGTTGGGGGCGGGGGTGGCTACACCTTC. Its translation: CASSLTVGGGGGYTF.

The V call is TRBV20-1, the J call TRBJ1-4; perhaps TRBD1 as D (6 bases). CDR1 is DFQATT, CDR2 SNEGSKA, per germline (reference sequence). V lost 3 bases and J lost 10, with 12 bases in between. This CDR3 has 12 residues. CDR3 loop: CSASPAGVKLFF. Written as DNA, the CDR3 is TGCAGTGCTAGCCCCGCAGGGGTAAAACTGTTTTTT.

This clonotype was seen at least ten times. The chain carries TRBV9 and TRBJ2-5; possible D gene TRBD1, 6 bases. Trimming took off 0 bases at V and 4 bases at J, with 10 bases between the two ends. Germline V gene data show CDR1 as SGDLS and CDR2 as YYNGEE. The CDR3 runs 14 residues. The CDR3 DNA is TGTGCCAGCAGCGTAGACAGGGAAGGAGAGACCCAGTACTTC. It codes for CASSVDREGETQYF.

The CDR3 DNA reads TGTGCCAGCAGCTTAACAAGCTCCTACAATGAGCAGTACTTC. This sequence encodes CASSLTSSYNEQYF. The chain carries TRBV11-1 and TRBJ2-1; no clear D gene. The DNA end is more similar to TRBJ2-7, so the J call may be wrong. The germline V gene encodes CDR1 SGHAT and CDR2 FQDESV (reference sequence). This CDR3 is 14 amino acids long.

In this sample, this clonotype turned up a few times. The chain employs TRBV20-1 and TRBJ2-1; 12 nucleotides line up with TRBD2. J gave up 0 bases and V 4 bases, and 10 bases lay outside the gene matches. CDR1 is DFQATT and CDR2 is SNEGSKA in the germline V gene (reference sequence). The CDR3 extends over 18 amino acids. CDR3 amino acids: CSANLLAGGDLSYNEQFF. The CDR3 DNA reads as TGCAGTGCTAATTTACTAGCGGGGGGCGACCTCTCCTACAATGAGCAGTTCTTC.

This clonotype was picked up a small number of times. This rearrangement joins TRBV6-1 to TRBJ2-1; possibly TRBD2 for D (6 bases). CDR1 is MNHNS and CDR2 is SASEGT in the germline V gene. Trimming left V 3 bases short and J 3 bases short, with 12 bases between. The CDR3 totals 15 residues. CDR3 DNA: TGTGCCAGCAGTGATCGGGAGTATGTCTACAATGAGCAGTTCTTC. Its translation is CASSDREYVYNEQFF.

This clonotype was seen repeatedly, ten times or more. The chain joins TRBV29-1 to TRBJ2-7; perhaps TRBD1 as D (6 bases). The V and J ends lost 6 bases and 7 bases respectively, with 19 bases between them. The CDR3 has 13 residues. Looked up from germline, CDR1 is SQVTM and CDR2 is ANQGSEA. The CDR3 DNA sequence: TGCAGCGTCGTGTCGGGACAATATGGAGAGCAGTACTTC. It yields the protein CSVVSGQYGEQYF.

This clonotype was counted a single time. This chain links TRBV5-1 with TRBJ1-6; possibly TRBD1 for D (5 bases). CDR3 length: 16 residues. Germline lookup yields CDR1 SGHRS and CDR2 YFSETQ. Trimming left V 3 bases short and J 7 bases short, with 17 bases between. The CDR3 region is CASSSGGSDRNSPLHF. DNA of the CDR3: TGCGCCAGCAGCTCGGGGGGGTCGGATAGGAATTCACCCCTCCACTTT.

The count of this clonotype is one. The chain uses TRBV20-1 and TRBJ2-7; D gene uncertain. V shed 4 bases and J shed 4 bases, with 23 bases lying between them. The CDR3 sequence is 16 residues long. CDR1 and CDR2 (germline): DFQATT, SNEGSKA (reference sequence). The DNA of the CDR3 is TGCAGTGCTATCAATCCCTTGGGCGCCAAAGTGTACGAGCAGTACTTC. This codes for CSAINPLGAKVYEQYF.

V usage is TRBV7-2 and J usage is TRBJ1-1; D is unclear. CDR1 is SGHTA and CDR2 is FQGNSA in the germline V gene. Trimming left V 1 base short and J 1 base short, with 10 bases between. The CDR3 runs 15 residues. The CDR3 bases are TGTGCCAGCAGCTTAGTTGTGGGAAAGAACACTGAAGCTTTCTTT. This codes for CASSLVVGKNTEAFF.

This clonotype was detected only a few times. The chain links TRBV27 to TRBJ1-2, with D uncertain. Germline V CDR1 and CDR2: MNHEY, SMNVEV (reference sequence). V lost 5 bases and J lost 4, with 14 bases in between. The CDR3 runs 14 residues. CDR3 DNA sequence: TGTGCCAGCAGTCTAAACGCAGAAACCTATGGCTACACCTTC. It codes for CASSLNAETYGYTF.

This clonotype was seen a few times. The chain couples TRBV3-1 to TRBJ2-1; 7 nucleotides align to TRBD1. The CDR3 has 13 amino acids. Germline V gives CDR1 LGHDT, CDR2 YNNKEL (reference sequence). V lost 4 bases, J lost 11 bases, and 8 bases stayed unmatched. The chain's CDR3 is CASSPRRDSQQFF. The CDR3 region has the DNA TGTGCCAGCAGCCCGAGACGGGACAGTCAGCAGTTCTTC.

This clonotype has just a few counts. The V gene is TRBV29-1, the J gene TRBJ2-3; no reliable D call. The CDR3 loop spans 16 amino acids. The germline gives CDR1 SQVTM, CDR2 ANQGSEA. V was clipped by 7 bases and J by 2 bases, with 22 bases between them. CDR3 sequence reads: CSAVARLVSLTDTQYF. CDR3 DNA sequence: TGCAGCGCCGTGGCGCGCCTAGTCTCCCTCACAGATACGCAGTATTTT.

Many counts were recorded for this clonotype. The chain links TRBV6-5 to TRBJ2-7, with TRBD2 identical over 7 bases. CDR3 length: 14 amino acids. The junction had 9 bases not matched to a gene; V was cut back by 8 bases and J by 2 bases. CDR1 is MNHEY, CDR2 SVGAGI, per germline. CDR3 protein: CASSPGRETYEQYF. CDR3 in DNA: TGTGCCAGCTCTCCAGGGAGGGAAACCTACGAGCAGTACTTC.

The chain employs TRBV3-1 and TRBJ2-5, with D unclear. Germline V lookup: CDR1 LGHDT, CDR2 YNNKEL (reference sequence). The germline V and J ends were trimmed by 0 bases and 2 bases, with 7 bases remaining between them. The length of the CDR3 is 14 residues. The DNA for the CDR3 is TGTGCCAGCAGCCAAGATCTCCCTCAAGAGACCCAGTACTTC. It yields the protein CASSQDLPQETQYF.

Worth noting for this clonotype: Compared with germline, one end of the junction differs, possibly owing to a read error. The chain has TRBV5-1 and TRBJ2-7; 9 bases map to TRBD2. The germline V gene has CDR1 SGHRS and CDR2 YFSETQ. The CDR3 is 15 amino acids. The CDR3 sequence is CANSLGGLAVFEQYF. CDR3 DNA: TGCGCCAACAGCTTGGGGGGACTAGCTGTCTTCGAGCAGTACTTC.

This chain's CDR3 is CSASGPWTGRGDEQYF. CDR3 bases: TGCAGTGCTAGTGGACCTTGGACAGGGAGGGGTGACGAGCAGTACTTC. The rearrangement uses TRBV20-1 and TRBJ2-7; tentative D call: TRBD1 (8 bases). Germline V gene lookup returns CDR1 DFQATT and CDR2 SNEGSKA (reference sequence). This CDR3 region has 16 residues. V dropped 3 bases and J dropped 5 bases, with 23 bases sitting between them.

V usage is TRBV2 and J usage is TRBJ1-2; D call uncertain. V lost 6 bases and J 8 bases, leaving 13 bases between the germline ends. Germline V gives CDR1 SNHLY, CDR2 FYNNEI. CDR3 length equals 12 residues. The CDR3 loop is CASRGSLGGYTF. CDR3 sequence (DNA): TGTGCCAGCAGGGGGAGTTTGGGGGGCTACACCTTC. The full variable domain, rest sourced from reference TRBV2 and TRBJ1-2, is EPEVTQTPSHQVTQMGQEVILRCVPISNHLYFYWYRQILGQKVEFLVSFYNNEISEKSEIFDDQFSVERPDGSNFTLKIRSTKLEDSAMYFCASRGSLGGYTFGSGTRLTVV.

The DNA for the CDR3 is TGTGCCACCAGCTCTCCCGAGTTAGGGGGCGAGCAGTACTTC. Translation gives CATSSPELGGEQYF. The rearrangement links TRBV15 to TRBJ2-7; TRBD1 is a possible D gene (6 bases). Per the germline V gene, CDR1 is LNHNV and CDR2 is YYDKDF (reference sequence). Trimming removed 5 bases from V and 6 bases from J, with 17 bases in between. The length of the CDR3 is 14 residues.

This chain connects TRBV6-2 or TRBV6-3 to TRBJ2-1, with 8 bases lining up with TRBD2. Germline values: CDR1 MNHEY, CDR2 SVGEGT. Trimming removed 5 bases from V and 9 bases from J; junction bases left unmatched: 15. The CDR3 covers 16 residues. CDR3 sequence reads: CASSGRGTRGRGEQFF. DNA of the CDR3: TGTGCCAGCAGTGGACGGGGGACTAGGGGTAGGGGTGAGCAGTTCTTC.

The V call is TRBV30, the J call TRBJ1-4; D remains unclear. This CDR3 spans 12 amino acids. Trimming took off 0 bases at V and 4 bases at J, with 3 bases between the two ends. Germline CDR1 and CDR2: GTSNPN and SVGIG (reference sequence). In DNA form, the CDR3 reads TGTGCCTGGAGTGTTCTTAATGAAAAACTGTTTTTT. Amino acids: CAWSVLNEKLFF.

This clonotype was counted a few times. DNA for the CDR3: TGCGCCAGCAGCCAAGCCTTAACAGGGGGCAAAGAGACCCAGTACTTC. Protein: CASSQALTGGKETQYF. The chain is built from TRBV4-1 and TRBJ2-5, with 9 bases matching TRBD1. Trimming removed 1 base from V and 3 bases from J; junction bases left unmatched: 6. The length of the CDR3 is 16 residues. The germline V gene encodes CDR1 MGHRA and CDR2 YSYEKL.